This T cell receptor beta chain originates from a study of Ad26.COV2.S vaccination and SARS-CoV-2 variants (dated by TCRdb to 2020 to 2023). Some background on the complete study: Donors in the vaccine arm were drawn from COV1001, a multicentre, randomized, double-blind, placebo-controlled phase I-IIa trial testing Ad26.COV2.S in healthy adults. The specificity and breadth of SARS-CoV-2-reactive T cell receptors after Ad26.COV2.S vaccination were assessed by TCRbeta repertoire sequencing. Trial participants were randomized into five groups of five: low-dose or high-dose Ad26.COV2.S given once or twice, or placebo on both occasions. The TCR-sequenced set comprised approximately 30 samples: some 19 Ad26.COV2.S vaccine recipients, 5 placebo recipients and 8 SARS-CoV-2 convalescent individuals. Investigators did not know the trial group allocation while performing experiments and assessing outcomes. Dosing of Ad26.COV2.S was intramuscular, at either 5x10^10 or 1x10^11 viral particles, delivered as one shot or as two shots spaced 56 days apart. Points the paper makes about the study in general: Ad26.COV2.S recipients had higher spike-specific TCR breadth than placebo recipients (P = 0.0014). Non-spike TCR breadth was comparable between vaccine and placebo recipients, consistent with the vaccine containing only spike. After vaccination, spike-specific CD8+ and CD4+ T cell responses were reported to show substantial breadth. The authors noted that total T cell responses may have been underestimated by the TCR breadth and depth analyses. The study lacked the statistical power to compare responses across vaccine doses or regimens.

V loses 2 bases of germline sequence and J loses 5 bases, and the interval between the two ends is 6 bases. CDR3 length: 12 amino acids, cysteine to phenylalanine. The sequence is cut down to CDR3 DNA, 36 bases in frame from base 1. The germline V gene (reference sequence) gives CDR1 as SEHNR and CDR2 as FQNEAQ. The immunoSEQ Assay was used to sequence TCRbeta CDR3 regions. After extraction, genomic DNA underwent amplification by bias-controlled multiplex PCR, followed by high-throughput sequencing. Per the original workflow: To quantify the absolute abundance of every unique TCRbeta CDR3 region, sequences were collapsed and filtered. T cell fraction was estimated by normalization of TCRbeta template counts to usable DNA, with usable DNA being measured through amplification of reference genes present in all nucleated cells. Repertoire TCRs were annotated as SARS-CoV-2-specific by exact matching of V gene, CDR3 amino acid sequence and J gene to a known reactive TCR set. The reference SARS-CoV-2 TCR set was obtained from MIRA and was filtered for enrichment in COVID-19-positive ImmuneCODE repertoires, whereby public or cross-reactive TCRs were removed. Using the MIRA antigens, annotated TCRs were further analysed by specific ORF or by position within an ORF. Breadth was defined as the number of annotated unique rearrangements divided by the total number of unique productive rearrangements, and depth was defined as the summed frequency of the annotated unique rearrangements. Two-sided Wilcoxon rank-sum tests were applied when comparing TCR breadth between groups. Not all clones reach the TCRdb copy of this immuneACCESS table, which keeps in-frame sequences only. Checked studies attribute under half of the gap to unresolved V genes and leave the rest unexplained. V and J calls and clone size come straight from that table; D and trimming were deduced from the DNA. This sample is represented by about 680,000 clones; around 90% of them were singletons. Approximately 1.5% of the sample goes to the ten largest clones.

Explained via the paper, the treatment or condition label denotes: over 15 received Ad26.COV2.S at low or high dose, single or two shots; about five received placebo; per-sample allocation not given. For vaccine and placebo recipients, repertoires were sequenced using samples collected on day 63 after the first injection. Cohort 1b enrolled about two dozen adults aged 18-55 years at a single site in Boston, USA, between 29 July and 7 August 2020. As a vaccine, Ad26.COV2.S was a replication-incompetent adenovirus type 26 vector that expressed a prefusion-stabilized SARS-CoV-2 spike protein derived from the original Wuhan strain. Comments on this clone: This clone's antigen is unknown. Per-base qualities were not stored, and no clone one base away is much larger. Additional DNA sequences in this sample encode the identical CDR3.

The sequences come from peripheral blood, collected in a trial of Ad26.COV2.S vaccine versus placebo. This clonotype originated in a person between 18 and 59 years old who received the Ad26.COV2.S COVID-19 vaccine or a placebo. The sequence links TRBV7-9 to TRBJ1-1, with the D gene not confidently named. For the CDR3, the sequence is CASSLSVTEAFF. The sequenced DNA: TGTGCCAGCAGCTTAAGTGTTACTGAAGCTTTCTTT.